This is a list of T cell receptor beta chains from one sample in a study of lymphopenia after photon versus proton radiotherapy. TCRdb's copy holds only in-frame clones and misses some; the assay was immunoSEQ multiplex PCR. The repertoire holds about 61,000 clones, more than 75% seen once, with around 2.1% in the top ten. The sequenced sample was peripheral blood, obtained from a patient treated with photon-based radiotherapy. These receptors originate from a man between 35 and 55 years old with gastric cancer. Both conserved end residues are part of each CDR3. Fields, in order: D gene, J gene, V gene, clone size, CDR3 protein, CDR3 DNA. The D gene is left open where the match is weak. Expanded clones are given a class, and other clones once, few, many or no size at all.

>.|TRBJ1-2|TRBV7-9|.
CASSFRGGYGYTF
TGTGCCAGCAGCTTTCGGGGGGGCTATGGCTACACCTTC
>.|TRBJ1-4|TRBV5-8|.
CASSYATGPNEKLFF
TGTGCCAGCAGCTACGCTACAGGGCCTAATGAAAAACTGTTTTTT
>.|TRBJ1-1|TRBV12-5|.
CASGFPGNLNTEAFF
TGTGCTAGTGGTTTTCCGGGAAATTTGAACACTGAAGCTTTCTTT
>TRBD1|TRBJ1-1|TRBV7-2|.
CASSLRTGGLKDTEAFF
TGTGCCAGCAGCCTACGGACAGGGGGTTTGAAAGACACTGAAGCTTTCTTT
>.|TRBJ2-7|TRBV5-4|.
CASSFRGSRTYEQYF
TGTGCCAGCAGCTTCCGCGGCAGTCGCACCTACGAGCAGTACTTC
>.|TRBJ1-5|TRBV7-2|.
CASSGGVASNQPQHF
TGTGCCAGCAGCGGTGGGGTGGCCTCTAATCAGCCCCAGCATTTT
>.|TRBJ2-5|TRBV5-1|.
CASTGAVGAQETQYF
TGCGCCAGCACCGGCGCGGTGGGGGCCCAAGAGACCCAGTACTTC
>.|TRBJ1-1|TRBV30|.
CAWSAPTGKMNTEAFF
TGTGCCTGGAGTGCGCCGACGGGAAAGATGAACACTGAAGCTTTCTTT
>.|TRBJ1-4|TRBV6-5|.
CASSSGSEKLFF
TGTGCCAGCAGTTCAGGGTCTGAAAAACTGTTTTTT
>.|TRBJ1-5|TRBV23-1|.
CASSQSPRTRYSGNQPQHF
TGCGCCAGCAGTCAATCCCCCCGCACTCGATACTCTGGCAATCAGCCCCAGCATTTT
>.|TRBJ2-1|TRBV4-3|.
CASSQDLGNEQFF
TGCGCCAGCAGCCAAGATTTAGGAAATGAGCAGTTCTTC
>.|TRBJ1-4|TRBV5-1|.
CASSLGQNNEKLFF
TGCGCCAGCAGCTTGGGACAGAATAATGAAAAACTGTTTTTT
>.|TRBJ1-2|TRBV6-5|.
CASSRGGAGYTF
TGTGCCAGCAGCCGCGGGGGGGCTGGCTACACCTTC
>.|TRBJ2-2|TRBV25-1|.
CASSVTGNANTGELFF
TGTGCCAGCAGTGTTACAGGGAACGCGAACACCGGGGAGCTGTTTTTT
>.|TRBJ1-1|TRBV7-3|.
CASSLGLGTEAFF
TGTGCCAGCAGCTTAGGGCTGGGCACTGAAGCTTTCTTT
>TRBD1|TRBJ1-1|TRBV5-1|.
CASSPGQGSMNTEAFF
TGCGCCAGCAGCCCCGGACAGGGAAGCATGAACACTGAAGCTTTCTTT
>.|TRBJ1-6|TRBV7-2|.
CASSLMGAVSPLHF
TGTGCCAGCAGTCTTATGGGTGCTGTTTCACCCCTCCACTTT
>.|TRBJ2-3|TRBV27|.
CASSPGRTDTQYF
TGTGCCAGCAGTCCCGGACGCACAGATACGCAGTATTTT
>TRBD1|TRBJ1-2|TRBV19|.
CASSPRAGQMYGYTF
TGTGCCAGTAGCCCCCGGGCGGGACAGATGTATGGCTACACCTTC
>.|TRBJ1-5|TRBV2|.
CASSEGGYSNQPQHF
TGTGCCAGCAGTGAAGGGGGATATAGCAATCAGCCCCAGCATTTT
>.|TRBJ2-3|TRBV15|.
CATSRDQGGTDTQYF
TGTGCCACCAGCAGAGATCAAGGGGGCACAGATACGCAGTATTTT
>.|TRBJ2-7|TRBV2|.
CASSGQGIYEQYF
TGTGCCAGCAGTGGCCAGGGGATCTACGAGCAGTACTTC
>.|TRBJ2-7|TRBV12-5|.
CASGLEQGGSYEQYF
TGTGCTAGTGGATTAGAACAGGGCGGGTCCTACGAGCAGTACTTC
>TRBD1|TRBJ2-7|TRBV27|.
CASSRDSSSYEQYF
TGTGCCAGCAGCCGGGACAGTAGCTCCTACGAGCAGTACTTC
>TRBD1|TRBJ1-2|TRBV27|.
CASSFRDRVKGYTF
TGTGCCAGCAGTTTTCGAGACAGGGTGAAGGGCTACACCTTC
>TRBD1|TRBJ2-4|TRBV19|.
CASSVRQGLAKNIQYF
TGTGCCAGTAGTGTCAGACAGGGGTTAGCCAAAAACATTCAGTACTTC
>.|TRBJ1-5|TRBV21-1|once
CASSSEGASNQPQHF
TGTGCCAGCAGCAGCGAGGGTGCCAGCAATCAGCCCCAGCATTTT
>TRBD2|TRBJ2-7|TRBV29-1|.
CSVELAGDYEQYF
TGCAGCGTTGAACTAGCGGGGGACTACGAGCAGTACTTC
>.|TRBJ1-6|TRBV7-2|.
CASSFGQFNSPLHF
TGTGCCAGCAGCTTTGGACAGTTTAATTCACCCCTCCACTTT
>.|TRBJ2-3|TRBV10-3|few
CAILDRPLDTQYF
TGTGCCATCTTAGACAGGCCCTTGGATACGCAGTATTTT
>TRBD1|TRBJ1-6|TRBV7-2|.
CASSLEGTGGISPLHF
TGTGCCAGCAGCTTAGAAGGGACAGGGGGCATATCACCCCTCCACTTT
>.|TRBJ1-5|TRBV6-4|.
CASSAPGTAGGGQPQHF
TGTGCCAGCAGTGCCCCAGGGACGGCTGGGGGGGGGCAGCCCCAGCATTTT
>.|TRBJ2-5|TRBV9|few
CASSPQGIYQETQYF
TGTGCCAGCAGCCCTCAGGGGATTTATCAAGAGACCCAGTACTTC
>.|TRBJ1-5|TRBV6-6|once
CASSYDPSNQPQHF
TGTGCCAGCAGTTACGACCCTAGCAATCAGCCCCAGCATTTT
>.|TRBJ2-7|TRBV10-3|.
CAISARRGDEQYF
TGTGCCATCAGTGCCCGGAGGGGGGACGAGCAGTACTTC
>.|TRBJ2-7|TRBV2|.
CASSGPGSYEQYF
TGTGCCAGCAGTGGACCGGGGTCCTACGAGCAGTACTTC
>TRBD2|TRBJ2-3|TRBV10-3|.
CAISEPISGGQRTDTQYF
TGTGCCATCAGTGAGCCGATAAGCGGGGGGCAGCGGACAGATACGCAGTATTTT
>TRBD2|TRBJ2-7|TRBV6-5|once
CASSYWRGTNYEQYF
TGTGCCAGCAGTTACTGGCGGGGGACGAACTACGAGCAGTACTTC
>.|TRBJ1-6|TRBV5-1|.
CASSQDFSRGSPLHF
TGCGCCAGCAGCCAGGACTTTTCCAGGGGTTCACCCCTCCACTTT
>TRBD1|TRBJ1-5|TRBV5-6|.
CASSLTPGTGSNQPQHF
TGTGCCAGCAGCTTGACACCCGGGACAGGGAGCAATCAGCCCCAGCATTTT
>.|TRBJ2-2|TRBV7-2|.
CASSPGQNTGELFF
TGTGCCAGCAGCCCAGGACAGAACACCGGGGAGCTGTTTTTT
>.|TRBJ1-3|TRBV29-1|.
CSVDQGPSSGNTIYF
TGCAGCGTTGACCAGGGACCGAGCTCTGGAAACACCATATATTTT
>TRBD2|TRBJ2-3|TRBV9|.
CASSPSSGFGTDTQYF
TGTGCCAGCAGCCCCAGTAGCGGGTTCGGCACAGATACGCAGTATTTT
>.|TRBJ1-1|TRBV18|.
CASSPVNGIMNTEAFF
TGTGCCAGCTCACCGGTAAATGGAATCATGAACACTGAAGCTTTCTTT
>.|TRBJ2-3|TRBV5-1|.
CASSLTWGRTDTQYF
TGCGCCAGCAGCTTGACGTGGGGACGCACAGATACGCAGTATTTT
>.|TRBJ1-4|TRBV6-1|.
CATQGAATNEKLFF
TGTGCCACCCAGGGAGCTGCAACTAATGAAAAACTGTTTTTT
>.|TRBJ1-5|TRBV9|.
CASSVNRDGPQHF
TGTGCCAGCAGCGTCAACAGGGACGGGCCCCAGCATTTT
>TRBD1|TRBJ2-1|TRBV9|.
CASSVQGDSYNEQFF
TGTGCCAGCAGCGTACAGGGGGACTCCTACAATGAGCAGTTCTTC
>TRBD1|TRBJ1-2|TRBV7-2|.
CASSQTGAGGYTF
TGTGCCAGCAGCCAGACAGGGGCGGGAGGCTACACCTTC
>.|TRBJ1-5|TRBV2|.
CASRARGGNQPQHF
TGTGCCAGCAGGGCCCGGGGGGGGAATCAGCCCCAGCATTTT
>.|TRBJ1-4|TRBV19|.
CASSLYEKLFF
TGTGCCAGTAGTTTATATGAAAAACTGTTTTTT
>TRBD1|TRBJ2-1|TRBV4-1|.
CASSLIPGQGIYNEQFF
TGCGCCAGCAGCCTAATACCGGGACAGGGGATCTACAATGAGCAGTTCTTC
>TRBD2|TRBJ2-3|TRBV30|.
CAWTTLAGADTQYF
TGTGCCTGGACGACACTAGCGGGGGCAGATACGCAGTATTTT
>.|TRBJ2-6|TRBV6-4|medium-sized
CASSASLGSGANVLTF
TGTGCCAGCAGTGCCTCTTTAGGCTCTGGGGCCAACGTCCTGACTTTC
>.|TRBJ2-1|TRBV29-1|once
CSVGSRGNEQFF
TGCAGCGTTGGAAGTAGGGGTAATGAGCAGTTCTTC
>.|TRBJ1-4|TRBV14|once
CASSSSPGREKLFF
TGTGCCAGCAGCTCAAGCCCAGGGAGGGAAAAACTGTTTTTT
>.|TRBJ2-2|TRBV12-5|.
CASGSGITGELFF
TGTGCTAGTGGTTCCGGGATCACCGGGGAGCTGTTTTTT